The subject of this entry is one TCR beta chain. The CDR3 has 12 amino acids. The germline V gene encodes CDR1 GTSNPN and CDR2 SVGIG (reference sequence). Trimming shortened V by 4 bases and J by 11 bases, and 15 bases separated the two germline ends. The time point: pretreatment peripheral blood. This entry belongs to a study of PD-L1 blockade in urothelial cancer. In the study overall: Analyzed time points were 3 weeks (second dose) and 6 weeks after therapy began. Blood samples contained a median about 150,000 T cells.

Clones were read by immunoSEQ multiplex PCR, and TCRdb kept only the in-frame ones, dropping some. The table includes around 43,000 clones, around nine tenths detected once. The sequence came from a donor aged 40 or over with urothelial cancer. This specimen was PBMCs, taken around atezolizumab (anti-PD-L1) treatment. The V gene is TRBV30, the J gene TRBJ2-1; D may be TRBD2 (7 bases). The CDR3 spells CAWTPRGDKQFF. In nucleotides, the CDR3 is TGTGCCTGGACCCCCCGGGGGGACAAGCAGTTCTTC.